Presented here are 2 T cell receptor beta chains from one specimen sequenced in a study of T-cell reconstitution after alpha-beta-depleted transplantation in children. This sample's TCRbeta library carried unique molecular identifier barcodes. TCRdb reanalysed the PCR reads using MiXCR and keeps one entry per CDR3 protein. The sample contains hundreds of thousands of distinct CDR3 sequences, over 15% of which appear only once. Sample: PBMCs from the stem cell graft donor, taken from the stem cell graft. Receptor source: a human donor who donated a stem cell graft to a child with acute myeloid leukemia.

This clonotype was observed a handful of times. This chain uses TRBV6-2 or TRBV6-3 with TRBJ2-6; D is unresolved. V lost 9 bases to trimming and J lost 0 bases, with 9 bases between them. The germline V gene encodes CDR1 MNHEY and CDR2 SVGEGT. CDR3 length equals 14 residues. The CDR3 coding sequence is TGTGCCAGTGGAGTATTCTCTGGGGCCAACGTCCTGACTTTC. Residues: CASGVFSGANVLTF.

This clonotype was detected only a few times. DNA for the CDR3: TGCAGTGCTAGAGGGTTCAGGGGGCGCGTTGATGATGGCTACACCTTC. Its protein product is CSARGFRGRVDDGYTF. The gene calls are TRBV20-1 and TRBJ1-2; 8 bases fit TRBD1. Per germline, CDR1 DFQATT and CDR2 SNEGSKA (reference sequence). This CDR3 contains 16 residues. The ends lost 1 base at V and 6 bases at J; junction bases unmatched: 13.